Described below is a single T cell receptor (beta chain) sequence and its context. Its antigen remains unknown. Sequenced by immunoSEQ multiplex PCR; TCRdb stores in-frame clones only, minus some. There are about 59,000 clones in the sample; roughly nine tenths occur only once, and roughly 6.1% lies in the top ten. This record comes from a study of T cell responses to AZD1222 COVID-19 vaccine. Study conclusions and caveats: Elevations in Spike-specific TCR breadth and depth followed administration of two AZD1222 doses. Dominant at 160-218 and 743-854, vaccine-associated CD4 TCRs also spanned spike. There were mostly white British donors and more females than males, and clonal diversity was possibly underestimated.

This CDR3 is 16 amino acids long. Germline lookup yields CDR1 MDHEN and CDR2 SYDVKM. J gave up 11 bases and V 4 bases, and 16 bases lay outside the gene matches. The material sequenced was peripheral blood, taken 28 days after the second AZD1222 dose. The TCR was taken from an adult who received the AZD1222 COVID-19 vaccine. The rearrangement links TRBV28 to TRBJ1-4, with 7 bases aligning to TRBD1. This CDR3 is CASSSRQGGGIRKLFF. The CDR3 DNA reads as TGTGCCAGCAGTTCCCGGCAGGGGGGCGGGATCCGGAAACTGTTTTTT.